The 8 T cell receptor beta chains given below trace back to one sample, sequenced in a study of graft-versus-host responses after intestinal transplantation (TCRdb year 2021). The library was made by the immunoSEQ multiplex PCR assay. TCRdb carries this immuneACCESS record with in-frame sequences only. Its versions omit some clonotypes, under half of them owing to an unresolved V gene in the studies checked, with the rest unexplained. This sample gives some 70,000 clones in total; more than 90% of them show up just once. The leading ten clones occupy approximately 6.3% of the sample. Sequencing used bone marrow, obtained 700 to 850 days after intestinal transplantation. Receptor source: a human patient who received an intestinal transplant, so some T cells may come from the graft donor.

V usage is TRBV27 and J usage is TRBJ1-1; D ambiguous. CDR3 length: 14 amino acids. The germline V gene has CDR1 MNHEY and CDR2 SMNVEV (reference sequence). V was trimmed by 5 bases and J by 0 bases, leaving 10 bases between them. Here the CDR3 reads CASSNRGLNTEAFF. For the CDR3, the DNA is TGTGCCAGCAGTAACCGAGGTTTGAACACTGAAGCTTTCTTT.

The V gene is TRBV9, the J gene TRBJ2-1; the match to TRBD2 covers 10 bases. This CDR3 has 20 amino acids. CDR1 SGDLS and CDR2 YYNGEE come from the germline V gene. J lost 6 bases, V lost 0 bases, and 18 bases had no gene match. The CDR3 protein is CASSVGLSLSGTSALNEQFF. The DNA of the CDR3 is TGTGCCAGCAGCGTAGGCCTCTCCCTGTCTGGGACTAGCGCTCTCAATGAGCAGTTCTTC.

The rearrangement uses TRBV29-1 and TRBJ2-7, with TRBD2 identical over 8 bases. The CDR3 is 13 residues long. J was trimmed by 7 bases and V by 6 bases; bases with no gene match: 11. The germline V gene encodes CDR1 SQVTM and CDR2 ANQGSEA. The DNA of the CDR3 is TGCAGCGTGTTTAGCGGGATGACCGGGGAGCAGTACTTC. Protein sequence: CSVFSGMTGEQYF.

This rearrangement joins TRBV4-2 to TRBJ2-1, with D perhaps matching TRBD1 (6 bases). The germline V and J ends were trimmed by 7 bases and 9 bases, with 25 bases remaining between them. Germline V gene sequence: CDR1 LGHNA, CDR2 YNFKEQ. This CDR3 is built from 16 residues. CDR3 nucleotides: TGTGCCAGCAAAAGCGGACAGTCGAACGTAATGGGTGAGCAGTTCTTC. Its translation is CASKSGQSNVMGEQFF.

The V gene is TRBV9, the J gene TRBJ2-1; 7 nucleotides line up with TRBD1. Per germline, CDR1 SGDLS and CDR2 YYNGEE. The CDR3 consists of 15 residues. V lost 4 bases to trimming and J lost 9 bases; unmatched junction nucleotides: 13. The CDR3: CASSLGTVGAGEQFF. The CDR3 DNA sequence: TGTGCCAGCAGCCTCGGGACAGTAGGGGCGGGTGAGCAGTTCTTC.

The chain recombines TRBV10-2 with TRBJ2-7; TRBD1 agrees at 8 bases. CDR1 is WSHSY, CDR2 SAAADI, per germline. J lost 2 bases, V lost 8 bases, and 5 bases had no gene match. The CDR3 runs 13 residues. CDR3 amino acids: CASGGQGAYEQYF. The CDR3, as DNA: TGCGCCAGCGGAGGACAGGGTGCCTACGAGCAGTACTTC.

The chain couples TRBV27 to TRBJ1-1; unclear D gene. Germline V lookup: CDR1 MNHEY, CDR2 SMNVEV (reference sequence). The CDR3 runs 13 residues. V was trimmed by 4 bases and J by 4 bases, leaving 10 bases between them. CDR3 protein: CASSSTRPTEAFF. In DNA, the CDR3 is TGTGCCAGCAGTTCAACCCGCCCCACTGAAGCTTTCTTT.

This clone was seen a single time. The rearrangement uses TRBV27 and TRBJ1-1, with TRBD1 matching 8 bases. V shed 7 bases and J 2 bases; nucleotides not matched to a gene: 9. The CDR3 is made up of 15 amino acids. The germline CDR1 and CDR2 sequences are MNHEY and SMNVEV (reference sequence). CDR3 in amino acids: CASTRSTGVNTEAFF. In DNA form, the CDR3 reads TGTGCCAGCACCCGATCGACAGGGGTAAACACTGAAGCTTTCTTT.